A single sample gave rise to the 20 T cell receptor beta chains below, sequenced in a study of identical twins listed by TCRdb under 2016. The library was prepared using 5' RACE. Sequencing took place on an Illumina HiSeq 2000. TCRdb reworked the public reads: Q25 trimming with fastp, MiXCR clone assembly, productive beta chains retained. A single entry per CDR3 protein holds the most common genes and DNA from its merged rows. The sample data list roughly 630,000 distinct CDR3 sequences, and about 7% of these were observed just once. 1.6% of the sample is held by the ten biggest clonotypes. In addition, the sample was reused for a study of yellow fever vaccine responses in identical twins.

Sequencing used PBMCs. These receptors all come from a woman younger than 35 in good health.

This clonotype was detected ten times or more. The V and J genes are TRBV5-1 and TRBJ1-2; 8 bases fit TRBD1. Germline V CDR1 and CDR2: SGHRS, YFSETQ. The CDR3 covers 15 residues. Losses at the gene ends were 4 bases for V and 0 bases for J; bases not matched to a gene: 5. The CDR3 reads CASSTDRGPNYGYTF. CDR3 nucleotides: TGCGCCAGCAGCACCGACAGGGGACCTAACTATGGCTACACCTTC. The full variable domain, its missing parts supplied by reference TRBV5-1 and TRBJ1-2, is KAGVTQTPRYLIKTRGQQVTLSCSPISGHRSVSWYQQTPGQGLQFLFEYFSETQRNKGNFPGRFSGRQFSNSRSEMNVSTLELGDSALYLCASSTDRGPNYGYTFGSGTRLTVV.

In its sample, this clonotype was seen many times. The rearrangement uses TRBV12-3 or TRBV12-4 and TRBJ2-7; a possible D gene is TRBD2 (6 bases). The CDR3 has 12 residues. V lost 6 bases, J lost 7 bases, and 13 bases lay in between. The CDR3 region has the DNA TGTGCCAGCAGCCCCCCGGGGGTTGAGCAGTACTTC. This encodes CASSPPGVEQYF.

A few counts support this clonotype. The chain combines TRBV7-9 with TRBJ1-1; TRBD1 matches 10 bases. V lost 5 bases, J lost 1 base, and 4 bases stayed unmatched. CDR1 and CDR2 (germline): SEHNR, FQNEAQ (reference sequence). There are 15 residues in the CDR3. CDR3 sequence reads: CASSPDRGTNTEAFF. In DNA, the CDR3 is TGTGCCAGCAGCCCGGACAGGGGGACGAACACTGAAGCTTTCTTT.

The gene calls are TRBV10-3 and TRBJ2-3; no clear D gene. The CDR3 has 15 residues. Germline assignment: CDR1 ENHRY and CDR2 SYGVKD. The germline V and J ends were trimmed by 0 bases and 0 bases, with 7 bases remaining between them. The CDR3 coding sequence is TGTGCCATCAGTGAGTCAAGCCTTAGCACAGATACGCAGTATTTT. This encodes CAISESSLSTDTQYF.

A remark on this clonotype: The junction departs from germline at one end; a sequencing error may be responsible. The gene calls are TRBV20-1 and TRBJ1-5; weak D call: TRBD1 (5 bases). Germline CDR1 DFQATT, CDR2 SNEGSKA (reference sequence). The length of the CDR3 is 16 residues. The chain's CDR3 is CCARDQGPVGNQPQHF. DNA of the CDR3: TGCTGTGCTAGAGATCAGGGCCCCGTGGGCAATCAGCCCCAGCATTTT.

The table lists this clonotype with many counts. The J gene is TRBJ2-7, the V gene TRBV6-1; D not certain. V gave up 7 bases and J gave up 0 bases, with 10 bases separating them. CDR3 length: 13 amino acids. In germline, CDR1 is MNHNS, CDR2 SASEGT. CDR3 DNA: TGTGCCAGCATCGGGCGGAGCTCCTACGAGCAGTACTTC. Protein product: CASIGRSSYEQYF.

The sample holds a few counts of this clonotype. DNA for the CDR3: TGTGCCAGCAGCCAAGATGTGGTAGCGGGAGCTGGAGATACGCAGTATTTT. Amino acid sequence: CASSQDVVAGAGDTQYF. The rearrangement joins TRBV4-2 to TRBJ2-3; 9 bases match TRBD2. There are 17 residues in the CDR3. Looked up from germline, CDR1 is LGHNA and CDR2 is YNFKEQ. Trimming at V came to 0 bases and at J to 5 bases, leaving 9 bases not matched to a gene.

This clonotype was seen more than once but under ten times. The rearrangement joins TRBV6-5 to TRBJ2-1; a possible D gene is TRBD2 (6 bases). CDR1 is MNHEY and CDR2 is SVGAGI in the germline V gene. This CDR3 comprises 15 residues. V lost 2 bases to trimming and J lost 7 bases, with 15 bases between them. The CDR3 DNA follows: TGTGCCAGCAGTTACGGGGCGGGATCAGGAAATGAGCAGTTCTTC. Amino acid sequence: CASSYGAGSGNEQFF.

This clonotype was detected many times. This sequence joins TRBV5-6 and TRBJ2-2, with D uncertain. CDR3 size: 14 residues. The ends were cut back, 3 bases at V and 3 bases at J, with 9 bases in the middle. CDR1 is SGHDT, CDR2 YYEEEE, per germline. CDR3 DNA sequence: TGTGCCAGCAGCTCGGACCCCTACACCGGGGAGCTGTTTTTT. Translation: CASSSDPYTGELFF. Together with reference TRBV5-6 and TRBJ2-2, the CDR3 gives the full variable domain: DAGVTQSPTHLIKTRGQQVTLRCSPKSGHDTVSWYQQALGQGPQFIFQYYEEEERQRGNFPDRFSGHQFPNYSSELNVNALLLGDSALYLCASSSDPYTGELFFGEGSRLTVL.

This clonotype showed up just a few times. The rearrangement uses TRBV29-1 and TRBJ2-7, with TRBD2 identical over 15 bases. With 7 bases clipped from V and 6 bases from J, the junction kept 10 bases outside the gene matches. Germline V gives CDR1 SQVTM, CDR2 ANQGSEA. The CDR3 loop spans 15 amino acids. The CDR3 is CSAMGLAGGSGEQYF. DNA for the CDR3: TGCAGCGCAATGGGACTAGCGGGAGGTTCTGGCGAGCAGTACTTC.

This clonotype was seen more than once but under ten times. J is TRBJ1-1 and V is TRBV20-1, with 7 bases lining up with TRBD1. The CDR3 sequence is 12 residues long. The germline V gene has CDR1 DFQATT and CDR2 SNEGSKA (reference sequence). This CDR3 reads CRPGQDNTEAFF. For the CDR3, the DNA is TGCAGGCCAGGACAGGACAACACTGAAGCTTTCTTT.

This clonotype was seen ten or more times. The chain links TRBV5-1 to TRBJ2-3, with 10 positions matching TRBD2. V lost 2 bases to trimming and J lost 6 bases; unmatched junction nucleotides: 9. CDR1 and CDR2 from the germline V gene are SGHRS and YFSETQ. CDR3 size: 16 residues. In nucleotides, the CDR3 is TGCGCCAGCAGCTTTAGCGGGGGGCCTCCCGGGGATACGCAGTATTTT. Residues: CASSFSGGPPGDTQYF.

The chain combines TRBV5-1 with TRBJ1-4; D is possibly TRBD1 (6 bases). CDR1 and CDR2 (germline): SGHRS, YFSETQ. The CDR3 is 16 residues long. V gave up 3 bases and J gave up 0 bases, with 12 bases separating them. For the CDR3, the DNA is TGCGCCAGCAGCTACTCAACAGGGACAACTAATGAAAAACTGTTTTTT. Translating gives CASSYSTGTTNEKLFF.

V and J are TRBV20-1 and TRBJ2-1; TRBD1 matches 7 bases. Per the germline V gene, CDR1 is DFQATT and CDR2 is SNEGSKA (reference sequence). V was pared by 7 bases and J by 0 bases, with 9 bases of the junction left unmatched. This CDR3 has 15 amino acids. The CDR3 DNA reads TGCAGTGGTTTCGCAGGGGGTACCTCCTACAATGAGCAGTTCTTC. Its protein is CSGFAGGTSYNEQFF.

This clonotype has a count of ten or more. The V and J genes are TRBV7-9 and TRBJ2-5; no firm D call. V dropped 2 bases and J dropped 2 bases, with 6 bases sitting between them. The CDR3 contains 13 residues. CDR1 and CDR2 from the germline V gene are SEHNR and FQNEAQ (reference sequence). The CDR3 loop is CASSLLQQETQYF. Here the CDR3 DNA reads TGTGCCAGCAGCTTACTACAGCAAGAGACCCAGTACTTC.

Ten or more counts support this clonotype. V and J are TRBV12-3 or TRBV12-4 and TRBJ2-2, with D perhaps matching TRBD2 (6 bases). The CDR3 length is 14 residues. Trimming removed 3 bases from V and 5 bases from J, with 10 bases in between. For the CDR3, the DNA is TGTGCCAGCAGTTTTGAGGGAGGAACCGGGGAGCTGTTTTTT. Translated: CASSFEGGTGELFF.

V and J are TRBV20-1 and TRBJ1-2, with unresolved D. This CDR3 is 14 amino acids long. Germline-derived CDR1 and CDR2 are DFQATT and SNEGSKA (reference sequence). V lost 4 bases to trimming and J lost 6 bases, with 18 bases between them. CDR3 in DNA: TGCAGTGCTATCACTGGTACCGGGGTTAATGGCTACACCTTC. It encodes CSAITGTGVNGYTF.

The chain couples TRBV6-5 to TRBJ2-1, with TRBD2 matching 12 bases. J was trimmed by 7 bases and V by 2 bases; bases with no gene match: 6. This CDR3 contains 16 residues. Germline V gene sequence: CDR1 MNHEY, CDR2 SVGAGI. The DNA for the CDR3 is TGTGCCAGCAGTTACCCATCGACTAGCGGGAGTAATGAGCAGTTCTTC. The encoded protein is CASSYPSTSGSNEQFF.

Written as DNA, the CDR3 is TGTGCCACCGGCAGGCAGGCTGACTACACCTTC. Amino acid sequence: CATGRQADYTF. V gene TRBV12-3 or TRBV12-4 combines with J gene TRBJ1-2; D gene unclear. CDR3 length: 11 amino acids. V was trimmed by 10 bases and J by 10 bases, leaving 16 bases between them.

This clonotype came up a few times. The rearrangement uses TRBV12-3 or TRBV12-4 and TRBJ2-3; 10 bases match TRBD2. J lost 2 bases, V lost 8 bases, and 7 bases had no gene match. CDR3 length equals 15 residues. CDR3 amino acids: CASLGGTSATDTQYF. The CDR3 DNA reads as TGTGCCAGCTTGGGGGGGACTAGCGCCACAGATACGCAGTATTTT.